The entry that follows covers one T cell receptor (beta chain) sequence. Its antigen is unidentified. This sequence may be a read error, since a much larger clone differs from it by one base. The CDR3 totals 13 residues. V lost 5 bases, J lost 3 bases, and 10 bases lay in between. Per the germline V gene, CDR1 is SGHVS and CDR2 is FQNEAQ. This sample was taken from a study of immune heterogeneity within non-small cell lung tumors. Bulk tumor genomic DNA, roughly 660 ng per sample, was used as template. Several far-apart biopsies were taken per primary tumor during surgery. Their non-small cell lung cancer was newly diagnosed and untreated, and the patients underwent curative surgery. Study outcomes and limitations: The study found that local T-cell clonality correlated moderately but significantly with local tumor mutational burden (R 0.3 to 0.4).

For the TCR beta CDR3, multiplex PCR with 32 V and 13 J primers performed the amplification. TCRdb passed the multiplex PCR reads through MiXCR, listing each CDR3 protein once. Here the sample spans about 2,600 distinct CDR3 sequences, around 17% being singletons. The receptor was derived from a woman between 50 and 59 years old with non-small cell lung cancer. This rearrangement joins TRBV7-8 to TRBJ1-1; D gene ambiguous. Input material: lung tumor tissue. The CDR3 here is CASSTQRDTEAFF. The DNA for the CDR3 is TGTGCCAGCAGCACACAAAGGGACACTGAAGCTTTCTTT.